This T cell receptor (beta chain) stems from a study of T cell responses to AZD1222 COVID-19 vaccine. Study-level findings and limits: Among those given AZD1222, only 6 or 7 were seropositive at baseline. Repertoire sampling occurred only after the peak T cell response. Donors, mostly white British, included more females; clonal diversity was possibly underestimated.

The CDR3 is 14 residues long. Germline lookup yields CDR1 MDHEN and CDR2 SYDVKM. The ends lost 6 bases at V and 9 bases at J; junction bases unmatched: 7. The table came from immunoSEQ multiplex PCR; TCRdb's copy has only in-frame clones and leaves some out. The profile shows about 130,000 clones, about 87% of them singletons. As concerns this clone: Its specificity is not known.

The chain joins TRBV28 to TRBJ1-6, with 8 bases fitting TRBD1. Sequencing used peripheral blood, obtained on day 0 of AZD1222 vaccination. The source is an adult in good health. CDR3 residues: CASSPGGRGSPLHF. CDR3 bases: TGTGCCAGCAGCCCAGGGGGCCGGGGTTCACCCCTCCACTTT.